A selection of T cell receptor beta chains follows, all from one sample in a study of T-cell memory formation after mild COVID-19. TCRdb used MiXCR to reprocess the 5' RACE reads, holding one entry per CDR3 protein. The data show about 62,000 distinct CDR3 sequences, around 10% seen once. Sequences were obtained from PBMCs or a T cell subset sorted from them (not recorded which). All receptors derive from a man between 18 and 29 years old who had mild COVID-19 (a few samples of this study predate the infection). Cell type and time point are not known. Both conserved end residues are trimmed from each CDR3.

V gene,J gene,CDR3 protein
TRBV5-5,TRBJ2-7,ASSLQGAPVYEQY
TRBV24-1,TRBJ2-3,ATSYSSADTQY
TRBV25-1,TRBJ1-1,ASRGRDRGEAF
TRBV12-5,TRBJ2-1,ASGLVLRSAMQEQF
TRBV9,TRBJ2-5,ASSVEGHSQETQY
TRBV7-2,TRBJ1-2,ASRIYSGEYGYT
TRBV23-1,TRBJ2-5,ASSNPNSTGGRFTKTQY
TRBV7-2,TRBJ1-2,ASSLIGQSYGYT
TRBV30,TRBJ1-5,AWALRNQPQH
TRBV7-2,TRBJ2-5,ASSLRPSRETQY
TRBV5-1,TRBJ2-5,ASSPQGAGETQY
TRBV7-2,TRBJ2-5,ASSLSQTQETQY
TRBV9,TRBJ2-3,ASSEWGFPDTQY
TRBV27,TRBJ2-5,ASRRASGQETQY
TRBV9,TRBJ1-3,ASSDEFSGNTIY
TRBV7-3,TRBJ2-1,ASSSTVRAEYYNEQF